Each of the 14 T cell receptor beta chains below was sequenced from the same sample in a study of T cells in Graves' hyperthyroidism and ophthalmopathy. Amplified TCR beta CDR3 regions came from RNA transcripts. TCR CDR3 regions were first amplified by RT-PCR with HTBI primers. TCRdb re-called the multiplex PCR reads through MiXCR, storing one row per CDR3 protein. The data contain 750,000 to 950,000 distinct CDR3 sequences, 38% of them singletons. Sequences were obtained from blood. These receptors were taken from a man between 18 and 29 years old with Graves' hyperthyroidism.

The genes are TRBV9 and TRBJ2-7; D call uncertain. V lost 0 bases to trimming and J lost 1 base, with 11 bases between them. The CDR3 extends over 15 amino acids. Germline V gives CDR1 SGDLS, CDR2 YYNGEE. CDR3 sequence reads: CASSVDLGESYEQYF. The CDR3 nucleotides read TGTGCCAGCAGCGTAGATCTAGGAGAATCCTACGAGCAGTACTTC.

This clonotype was recorded a few times. This chain connects TRBV29-1 to TRBJ1-1; tentatively, D is TRBD1 (5 bases). Germline values: CDR1 SQVTM, CDR2 ANQGSEA. This CDR3 region has 12 residues. The V gene lost 6 bases and the J gene lost 4 bases, with 12 bases spanning the gap. The CDR3 spells CSVDGAGTEAFF. The CDR3 nucleotides are TGCAGCGTAGATGGGGCGGGCACTGAAGCTTTCTTT.

Regarding this clonotype: The conserved closing phenylalanine or tryptophan is absent in this CDR3, likely reflecting a read error. The DNA is omitted, as the CDR3 cannot be located on it reliably, and the CDR3 follows TCRdb's listing. The J gene is TRBJ2-5, the V gene TRBV11-3; the listed D gene, TRBD1, was not tested against the DNA. Germline loops: CDR1 SGHNT, CDR2 YENEEA. Including both end residues, the CDR3 is 8 amino acids long. The CDR3 sequence is CASSPGYT.

CDR3 region: CASSVAGAASYEQYF. The CDR3, as DNA: TGCGCCAGCAGCGTAGCGGGGGCCGCCTCCTACGAGCAGTACTTC. The rearrangement uses TRBV5-1 and TRBJ2-7; 9 positions match TRBD2. The CDR3 is 15 amino acids. The trim removed 4 bases at V and 0 bases at J, leaving 5 bases unmatched. Germline CDR1 and CDR2: SGHRS and YFSETQ.

The chain recombines TRBV9 with TRBJ1-5, with no clear D. Between the trimmed V and J ends, which lost 5 bases and 3 bases, there was a span of 9 bases. The CDR3 contains 13 residues. Germline-derived CDR1 and CDR2 are SGDLS and YYNGEE. CDR3 in amino acids: CASSSQTNQPQHF. The CDR3 DNA sequence: TGTGCCAGCAGTAGTCAGACCAATCAGCCCCAGCATTTT.

The chain carries TRBV5-1 and TRBJ2-2, with a possible D match to TRBD2 (5 bases). Germline CDR1 SGHRS, CDR2 YFSETQ. CDR3 length: 14 amino acids. The V gene lost 5 bases and the J gene lost 4 bases, with 12 bases spanning the gap. The CDR3 loop is CASRPGLVTGELFF. The CDR3 DNA reads as TGCGCCAGCAGGCCCGGACTTGTCACCGGGGAGCTGTTTTTT.

Of note for this clonotype: The CDR3 end shows no conserved phenylalanine or tryptophan, and so a read error is likely. The V call is TRBV7-6, the J call TRBJ2-7; TRBD2 is a possible D gene (5 bases). Germline V gene data show CDR1 as SGHVS and CDR2 as FNYEAQ. The CDR3 runs to 15 residues. This CDR3 is CASGIEKRTVYEQYL. The CDR3 DNA is TGCGCCAGCGGCATTGAAAAGCGGACTGTCTACGAGCAGTACCTC.

This clonotype was seen ten or more times. CDR3 protein: CATSRNRPGQFPYEQYF. As DNA, the CDR3 is TGTGCCACCAGCAGAAACCGCCCGGGACAGTTCCCTTACGAGCAGTACTTC. V usage is TRBV15 and J usage is TRBJ2-7; 7 bases are a match to TRBD1. The CDR3 spans 17 residues. Germline CDR1 and CDR2: LNHNV and YYDKDF (reference sequence). The V and J ends lost 2 bases and 4 bases, in that order; junction bases with no gene match: 14.

Ten or more counts support this clonotype. The chain combines TRBV5-1 with TRBJ1-2; a weak D match, TRBD1 (5 bases). V shed 0 bases and J shed 8 bases, with 14 bases lying between them. Germline CDR1 reads SGHRS; CDR2 reads YFSETQ. This CDR3 has 14 residues. The CDR3 nucleotides are TGCGCCAGCAGCTTGGGGTTGACAGAAATGGGCTACACCTTC. Protein product: CASSLGLTEMGYTF.

Points on this clonotype: Since a much larger clone is just one base distant, this may be a read error. V and J are TRBV29-1 and TRBJ2-2, with TRBD2 identical over 12 bases. Looked up from germline, CDR1 is SQVTM and CDR2 is ANQGSEA. This CDR3 contains 17 residues. For the CDR3, the DNA is TGCAGCGTTGTAGAACTAGCGGGAGGAGGGAACAACGGGGAGCTGTTTTTT. It codes for CSVVELAGGGNNGELFF.

This clonotype was detected only a few times. The chain couples TRBV20-1 to TRBJ1-4; 10 bases map to TRBD1. From germline, CDR1 is DFQATT and CDR2 SNEGSKA (reference sequence). With 3 bases clipped from V and 7 bases from J, the junction kept 2 bases outside the gene matches. The CDR3 contains 13 residues. In DNA form, the CDR3 reads TGCAGTGCTAGCCGGGACAGGGGTGAAAAACTGTTTTTT. The encoded protein is CSASRDRGEKLFF.

V and J are TRBV5-4 and TRBJ1-2; 7 nucleotides line up with TRBD1. Trimming at V came to 9 bases and at J to 0 bases, leaving 17 bases not matched to a gene. Germline assignment: CDR1 SGHNT and CDR2 YYREEE (reference sequence). This CDR3 has 17 amino acids. The CDR3 nucleotides read TGTGCCATTGGAATCTCCGGGACAGAAGATTCTAACTATGGCTACACCTTC. Its translation: CAIGISGTEDSNYGYTF.

This clonotype showed up many times. This chain joins TRBV24-1 and TRBJ2-2; the D gene is possibly TRBD1 (6 bases). Germline V gene sequence: CDR1 KGHDR, CDR2 SFDVKD. V dropped 4 bases and J dropped 4 bases, with 9 bases sitting between them. The CDR3 sequence is 14 residues long. CDR3 loop: CATSDADSTGELFF. CDR3 nucleotide sequence: TGTGCCACCAGTGACGCGGACAGCACCGGGGAGCTGTTTTTT.

This rearrangement joins TRBV15 to TRBJ2-7, with 13 bases lining up with TRBD2. The CDR3 has 17 residues. V shed 3 bases and J 3 bases; nucleotides not matched to a gene: 8. Germline CDR1 reads LNHNV; CDR2 reads YYDKDF (reference sequence). The DNA for the CDR3 is TGTGCCACCAGCAGCCTACTTGGACTAGCGGGAGACTACGAGCAGTACTTC. Its translation: CATSSLLGLAGDYEQYF.